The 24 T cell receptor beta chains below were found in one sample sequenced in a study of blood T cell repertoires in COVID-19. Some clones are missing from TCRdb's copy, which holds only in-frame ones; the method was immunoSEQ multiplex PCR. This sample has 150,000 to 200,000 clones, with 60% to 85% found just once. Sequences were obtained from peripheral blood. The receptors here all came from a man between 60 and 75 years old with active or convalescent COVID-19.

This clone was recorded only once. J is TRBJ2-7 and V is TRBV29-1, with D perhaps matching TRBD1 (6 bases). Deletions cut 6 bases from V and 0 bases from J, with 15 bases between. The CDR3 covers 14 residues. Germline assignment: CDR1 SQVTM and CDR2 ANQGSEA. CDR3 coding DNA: TGCAGCGTGACCCCCGGGACAAGCTCCTACGAGCAGTACTTC. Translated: CSVTPGTSSYEQYF.

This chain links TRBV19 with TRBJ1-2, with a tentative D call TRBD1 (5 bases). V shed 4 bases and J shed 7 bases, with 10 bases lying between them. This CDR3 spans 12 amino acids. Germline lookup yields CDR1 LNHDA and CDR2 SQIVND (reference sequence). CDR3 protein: CASSTGGGGYTF. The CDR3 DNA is TGTGCCAGTAGTACCGGCGGGGGTGGCTACACCTTC. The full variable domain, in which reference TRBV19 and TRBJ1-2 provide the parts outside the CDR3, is DGGITQSPKYLFRKEGQNVTLSCEQNLNHDAMYWYRQDPGQGLRLIYYSQIVNDFQKGDIAEGYSVSREKKESFPLTVTSAQKNPTAFYLCASSTGGGGYTFGSGTRLTVV.

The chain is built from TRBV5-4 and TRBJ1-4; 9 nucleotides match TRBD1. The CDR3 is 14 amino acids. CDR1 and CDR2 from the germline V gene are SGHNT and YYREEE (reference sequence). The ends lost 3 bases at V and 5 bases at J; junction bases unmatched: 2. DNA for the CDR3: TGTGCCAGCAGCTCCGGGACAGGGAATGAAAAACTGTTTTTT. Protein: CASSSGTGNEKLFF.

The CDR3 loop is CASSVDTGGSDTQYF. The CDR3 nucleotides read TGTGCCAGCAGCGTAGATACGGGGGGGTCAGATACGCAGTATTTT. The V gene is TRBV9, the J gene TRBJ2-3, with 8 nucleotides matching TRBD2. The J segment lost 4 bases and the V segment lost 0 bases, leaving 4 bases of the junction unmatched. The germline gives CDR1 SGDLS, CDR2 YYNGEE. The CDR3 totals 15 residues.

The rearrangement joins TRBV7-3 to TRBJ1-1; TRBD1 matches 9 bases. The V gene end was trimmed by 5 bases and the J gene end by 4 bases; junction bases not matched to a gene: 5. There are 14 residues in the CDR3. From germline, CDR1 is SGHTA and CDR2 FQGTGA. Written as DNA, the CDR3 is TGTGCCAGCAGCCCGACGACAGGGGGCACTGAAGCTTTCTTT. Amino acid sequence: CASSPTTGGTEAFF.

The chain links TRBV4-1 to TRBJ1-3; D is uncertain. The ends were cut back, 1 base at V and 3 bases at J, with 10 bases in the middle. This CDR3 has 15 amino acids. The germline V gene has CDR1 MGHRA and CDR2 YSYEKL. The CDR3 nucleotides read TGCGCCAGCAGCCAAGGAAGCACGGGTGGAAACACCATATATTTT. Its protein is CASSQGSTGGNTIYF.

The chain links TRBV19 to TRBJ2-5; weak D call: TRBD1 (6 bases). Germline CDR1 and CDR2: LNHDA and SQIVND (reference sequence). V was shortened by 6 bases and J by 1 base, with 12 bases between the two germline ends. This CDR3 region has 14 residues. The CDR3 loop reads CASRDRRGQETQYF. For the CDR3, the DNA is TGTGCCAGTAGGGACAGACGAGGCCAAGAGACCCAGTACTTC.

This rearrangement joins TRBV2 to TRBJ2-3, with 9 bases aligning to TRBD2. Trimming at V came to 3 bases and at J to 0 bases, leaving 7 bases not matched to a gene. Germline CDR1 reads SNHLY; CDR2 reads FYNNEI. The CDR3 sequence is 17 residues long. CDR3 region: CASSDSGRPSSTDTQYF. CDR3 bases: TGTGCCAGCAGTGACAGCGGGAGGCCCTCTAGCACAGATACGCAGTATTTT.

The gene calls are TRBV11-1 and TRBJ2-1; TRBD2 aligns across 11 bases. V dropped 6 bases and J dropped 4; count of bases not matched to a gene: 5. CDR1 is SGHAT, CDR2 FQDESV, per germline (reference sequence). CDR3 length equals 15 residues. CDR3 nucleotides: TGTGCCAGCAGTCCTCGGACTAGCGGGTACAATGAGCAGTTCTTC. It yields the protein CASSPRTSGYNEQFF.

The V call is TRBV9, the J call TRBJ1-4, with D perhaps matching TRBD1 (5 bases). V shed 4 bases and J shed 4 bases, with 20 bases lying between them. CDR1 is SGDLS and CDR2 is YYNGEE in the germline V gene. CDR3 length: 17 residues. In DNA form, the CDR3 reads TGTGCCAGCAGCCGAACCCGAGTGGGGGGAAGTAATGAAAAACTGTTTTTT. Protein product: CASSRTRVGGSNEKLFF.

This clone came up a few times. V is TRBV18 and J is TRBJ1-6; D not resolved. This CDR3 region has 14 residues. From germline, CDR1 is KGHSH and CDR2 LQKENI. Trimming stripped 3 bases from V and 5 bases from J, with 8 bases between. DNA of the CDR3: TGTGCCAGCTCACCGAGCGGGGATAATTCACCCCTCCACTTT. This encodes CASSPSGDNSPLHF.

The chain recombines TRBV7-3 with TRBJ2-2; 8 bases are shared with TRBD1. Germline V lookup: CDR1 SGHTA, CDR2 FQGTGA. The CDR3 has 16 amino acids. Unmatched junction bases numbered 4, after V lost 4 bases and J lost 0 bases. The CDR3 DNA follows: TGTGCCAGCAGCTCCACAGGGGGAGCGAACACCGGGGAGCTGTTTTTT. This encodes CASSSTGGANTGELFF. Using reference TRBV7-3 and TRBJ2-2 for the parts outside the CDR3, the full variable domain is GAGVSQTPSNKVTEKGKYVELRCDPISGHTALYWYRQSLGQGPEFLIYFQGTGAADDSGLPNDRFFAVRPEGSVSTLKIQRTERGDSAVYLCASSSTGGANTGELFFGEGSRLTVL.

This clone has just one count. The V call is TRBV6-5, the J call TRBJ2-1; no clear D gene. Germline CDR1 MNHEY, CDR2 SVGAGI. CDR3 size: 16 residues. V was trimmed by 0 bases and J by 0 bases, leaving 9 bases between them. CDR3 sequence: CASSYSAGSSYNEQFF. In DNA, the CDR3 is TGTGCCAGCAGTTACTCCGCAGGCAGCTCCTACAATGAGCAGTTCTTC.

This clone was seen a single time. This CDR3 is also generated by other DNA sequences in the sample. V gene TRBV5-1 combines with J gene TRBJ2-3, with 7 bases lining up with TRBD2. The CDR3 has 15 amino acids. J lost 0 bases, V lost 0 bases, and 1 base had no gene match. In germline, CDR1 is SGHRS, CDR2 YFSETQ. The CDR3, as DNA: TGCGCCAGCAGCTTGGAAGCGGGGAGCACAGATACGCAGTATTTT. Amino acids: CASSLEAGSTDTQYF.

In DNA, the CDR3 is TGTGCCAGCAGCTTAGCCTTGACTAGCGGAGTCATTCAGTACTTC. Translation gives CASSLALTSGVIQYF. The chain has TRBV7-2 and TRBJ2-4; 9 bases map to TRBD2. CDR1 is SGHTA and CDR2 is FQGNSA in the germline V gene. J was trimmed by 9 bases and V by 0 bases; bases with no gene match: 6. The CDR3 loop spans 15 amino acids.

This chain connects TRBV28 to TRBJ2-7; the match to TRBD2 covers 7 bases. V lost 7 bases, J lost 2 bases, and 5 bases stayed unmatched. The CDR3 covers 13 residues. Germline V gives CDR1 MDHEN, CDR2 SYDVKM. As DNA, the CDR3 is TGTGCCAGCAACATAGCGGGTGCCTACGAGCAGTACTTC. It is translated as CASNIAGAYEQYF.

The CDR3 DNA sequence: TGTGCCAGCAGCTTAGTCCAGGGCTACGAGCAGTACTTC. This translates into CASSLVQGYEQYF. The V and J genes are TRBV11-2 and TRBJ2-7, with TRBD1 as a possible D gene (5 bases). V shed 1 base and J shed 3 bases, with 7 bases lying between them. Germline V gene data show CDR1 as SGHAT and CDR2 as FQNNGV. The CDR3 runs to 13 residues.

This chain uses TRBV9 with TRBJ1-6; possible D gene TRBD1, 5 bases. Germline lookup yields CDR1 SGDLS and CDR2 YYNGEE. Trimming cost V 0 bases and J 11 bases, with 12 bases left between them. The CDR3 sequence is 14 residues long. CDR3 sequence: CASSVAGGETPLHF. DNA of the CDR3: TGTGCCAGCAGCGTAGCCGGGGGTGAAACACCCCTCCACTTT.

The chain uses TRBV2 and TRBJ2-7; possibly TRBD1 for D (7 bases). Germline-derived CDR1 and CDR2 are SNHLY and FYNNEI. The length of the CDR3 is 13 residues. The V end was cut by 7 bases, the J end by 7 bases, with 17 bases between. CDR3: CASKAEGAGEQYF. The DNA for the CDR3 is TGTGCCAGCAAGGCCGAGGGGGCGGGGGAGCAGTACTTC.

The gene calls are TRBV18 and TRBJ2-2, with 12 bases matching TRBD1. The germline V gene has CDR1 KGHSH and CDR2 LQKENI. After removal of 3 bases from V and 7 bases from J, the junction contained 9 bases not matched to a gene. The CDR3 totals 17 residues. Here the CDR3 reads CASSPNIGTGGIGELFF. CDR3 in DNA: TGTGCCAGCTCACCGAACATTGGGACAGGGGGCATCGGGGAGCTGTTTTTT.

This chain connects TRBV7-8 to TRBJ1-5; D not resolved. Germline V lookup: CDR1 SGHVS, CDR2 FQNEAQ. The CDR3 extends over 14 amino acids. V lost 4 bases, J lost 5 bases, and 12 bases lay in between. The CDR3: CASSWAGPHQPQHF. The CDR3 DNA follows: TGTGCCAGCAGCTGGGCAGGCCCCCATCAGCCCCAGCATTTT.

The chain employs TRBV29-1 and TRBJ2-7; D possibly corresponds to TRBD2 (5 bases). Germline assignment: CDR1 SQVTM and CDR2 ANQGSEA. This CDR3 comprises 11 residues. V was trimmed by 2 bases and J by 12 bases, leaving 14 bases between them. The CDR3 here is CSVEPAGRRYF. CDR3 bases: TGCAGCGTTGAACCGGCGGGCAGAAGGTACTTC.

The CDR3 DNA reads TGTGCCAGCAGCGAACGGGGGGGTGACACCGGGGAGCTGTTTTTT. Translating it yields CASSERGGDTGELFF. This chain connects TRBV7-2 to TRBJ2-2; TRBD2 agrees at 8 bases. The germline gives CDR1 SGHTA, CDR2 FQGNSA. The V and J ends lost 5 bases and 3 bases, in that order; junction bases with no gene match: 5. The CDR3 extends over 15 amino acids.

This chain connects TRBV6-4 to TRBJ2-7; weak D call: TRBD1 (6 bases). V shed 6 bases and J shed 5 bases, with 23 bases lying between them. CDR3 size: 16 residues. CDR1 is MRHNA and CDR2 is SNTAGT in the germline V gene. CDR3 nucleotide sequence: TGTGCCAGCAGCCCCTTATTTACCGGACAGCTCAACGAGCAGTACTTC. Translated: CASSPLFTGQLNEQYF.